These 22 T cell receptor beta chains share one sample of origin, sequenced in a study of T cells in Graves' hyperthyroidism and ophthalmopathy. Using RNA transcripts as the source, TCR beta CDR3 regions were amplified. TCR CDR3 underwent first-round RT-PCR with the HTBI primer set. TCRdb re-derived calls from the multiplex PCR reads in MiXCR, one entry per CDR3 protein. The table lists roughly 740,000 distinct CDR3 sequences, roughly 15% of them singletons. Sequenced: blood. Every receptor here comes from a young man with Graves' hyperthyroidism.

This clonotype was seen repeatedly, ten times or more. The chain employs TRBV7-9 and TRBJ2-5; D is tentatively TRBD1 or TRBD2 (5 bases each). Germline CDR1 and CDR2: SEHNR and FQNEAQ (reference sequence). This CDR3 has 16 amino acids. V lost 5 bases and J 5 bases, leaving 21 bases between the germline ends. In DNA, the CDR3 is TGTGCCAGCAGCCCCGAGGGGCGGCCATCGAGGGAGACCCAGTACTTC. It is translated as CASSPEGRPSRETQYF.

The chain employs TRBV2 and TRBJ2-1; D perhaps matches TRBD2 (7 bases). Germline loops: CDR1 SNHLY, CDR2 FYNNEI. With 7 bases removed from V and 3 bases from J, the gap between germline ends came to 16 bases. This CDR3 region has 15 residues. CDR3 in DNA: TGTGCCAGCACAGGGGCTAGCGGTATCTACAATGAGCAGTTCTTC. Its translation is CASTGASGIYNEQFF. Based on the CDR3 plus reference TRBV2 and TRBJ2-1, the full variable domain is EPEVTQTPSHQVTQMGQEVILRCVPISNHLYFYWYRQILGQKVEFLVSFYNNEISEKSEIFDDQFSVERPDGSNFTLKIRSTKLEDSAMYFCASTGASGIYNEQFFGPGTRLTVL.

This clonotype was counted many times. This chain uses TRBV7-9 with TRBJ2-7; maybe TRBD1 (6 bases). This CDR3 region has 15 residues. CDR1 is SEHNR, CDR2 FQNEAQ, per germline (reference sequence). V was pared by 3 bases and J by 6 bases, with 18 bases between. The CDR3 nucleotides read TGTGCCAGCAGCTTTACCGGGACAAGGGAAGCCGAGCAGTACTTC. Protein sequence: CASSFTGTREAEQYF.

Only a few counts were recorded for this clonotype. DNA of the CDR3: TGCGCCAGCAGCCAAGATCGTGGTTGGGAGCTGTTTTTT. Its translation is CASSQDRGWELFF. This chain uses TRBV4-1 with TRBJ2-2; D call uncertain. In germline, CDR1 is MGHRA, CDR2 YSYEKL. The CDR3 runs to 13 residues. Trimming took 0 bases from V and 9 from J, leaving 8 bases between them.

At least ten counts were recorded for this clonotype. The chain employs TRBV28 and TRBJ2-7; TRBD1 matches at 11 bases. The CDR3 covers 16 residues. Trimming took 1 base from V and 0 from J; bases not matched to a gene: 2. The germline V gene has CDR1 MDHEN and CDR2 SYDVKM. CDR3 region: CASSLSGTGGSYEQYF. CDR3 nucleotides: TGTGCCAGCAGTTTATCCGGGACAGGGGGCTCCTACGAGCAGTACTTC.

This clonotype was recorded once. CDR3 loop: CASRRDRDSDTQYF. The CDR3 DNA reads TGTGCCAGTAGGCGGGACAGGGACTCAGATACGCAGTATTTT. V is TRBV19 and J is TRBJ2-3; TRBD1 matches 9 bases. CDR3 length: 14 residues. The V gene's germline CDR1 is LNHDA and CDR2 SQIVND (reference sequence). J gave up 4 bases and V 6 bases, and 5 bases lay outside the gene matches.

This clonotype was counted many times. The chain couples TRBV6-1 to TRBJ1-1; 8 nucleotides match TRBD1. This CDR3 comprises 16 residues. The junction had 12 bases not matched to a gene; V was cut back by 9 bases and J by 0 bases. Germline CDR1 and CDR2: MNHNS and SASEGT. The CDR3 loop is CASLLGQGTLNTEAFF. The CDR3, as DNA: TGTGCCAGTCTCCTTGGACAGGGCACATTGAACACTGAAGCTTTCTTT.

This clonotype was detected a few times. The V and J genes are TRBV7-9 and TRBJ2-7; D is possibly TRBD1 or TRBD2 (5 bases each). Trimming took 4 bases from V and 5 from J, leaving 12 bases between them. The V gene's germline CDR1 is SEHNR and CDR2 FQNEAQ (reference sequence). The CDR3 spans 13 residues. CDR3 nucleotide sequence: TGTGCCAGCAGCTCGTCTGGGGGACACGAGCAGTACTTC. Protein sequence: CASSSSGGHEQYF. Together with reference TRBV7-9 and TRBJ2-7, the CDR3 gives the full variable domain: DTGVSQNPRHKITKRGQNVTFRCDPISEHNRLYWYRQTLGQGPEFLTYFQNEAQLEKSRLLSDRFSAERPKGSFSTLEIQRTEQGDSAMYLCASSSSGGHEQYFGPGTRLTVT.

This clonotype was observed a handful of times. The chain links TRBV6-5 to TRBJ2-7; 7 nucleotides match TRBD1. CDR3 length: 16 amino acids. V shed 0 bases, J shed 2 bases, and the junction held 7 bases outside the gene matches. Germline V gene lookup returns CDR1 MNHEY and CDR2 SVGAGI. CDR3 region: CASSYSGGLMTYEQYF. CDR3 bases: TGTGCCAGCAGTTACTCAGGGGGCCTAATGACCTACGAGCAGTACTTC.

This clonotype showed up many times. V is TRBV30 and J is TRBJ1-2; the D is unclear. Trimming cost V 4 bases and J 4 bases, with 10 bases left between them. CDR1 and CDR2 from the germline V gene are GTSNPN and SVGIG (reference sequence). The length of the CDR3 is 12 residues. The DNA for the CDR3 is TGTGCCTGGAAGGTTGGCGGCTATGGCTACACCTTC. Its translation is CAWKVGGYGYTF. The full variable domain, in which reference TRBV30 and TRBJ1-2 provide the parts outside the CDR3, is SQTIHQWPATLVQPVGSPLSLECTVEGTSNPNLYWYRQAAGRGLQLLFYSVGIGQISSEVPQNLSASRPQDRQFILSSKKLLLSDSGFYLCAWKVGGYGYTFGSGTRLTVV.

The chain joins TRBV3-1 to TRBJ1-3; D gene uncertain. Trimming stripped 1 base from V and 3 bases from J, with 10 bases between. Germline assignment: CDR1 LGHDT and CDR2 YNNKEL (reference sequence). This CDR3 is built from 15 residues. CDR3 nucleotide sequence: TGTGCCAGCAGCCAAGTGGGCAGGCGTGGAAACACCATATATTTT. This encodes CASSQVGRRGNTIYF.

This clonotype was seen only a few times. The chain couples TRBV19 to TRBJ2-7; D uncertain. Germline values: CDR1 LNHDA, CDR2 SQIVND (reference sequence). Trimming took off 3 bases at V and 2 bases at J, with 8 bases between the two ends. This CDR3 has 13 amino acids. CDR3 sequence reads: CASSIGHAYEQYF. In DNA, the CDR3 is TGTGCCAGTAGTATCGGGCACGCCTACGAGCAGTACTTC.

This rearrangement joins TRBV5-1 to TRBJ2-7; 8 bases are a match to TRBD1. Per the germline V gene, CDR1 is SGHRS and CDR2 is YFSETQ. This CDR3 comprises 14 residues. Trimming at V came to 7 bases and at J to 2 bases, leaving 8 bases not matched to a gene. The CDR3 DNA follows: TGCGCCAGCGGGCGACAGGGGCCCACCTACGAGCAGTACTTC. Translated, it gives CASGRQGPTYEQYF.

This clonotype was recorded at least ten times. This rearrangement joins TRBV27 to TRBJ2-7; the match to TRBD1 covers 12 bases. After removal of 5 bases from V and 5 bases from J, the junction contained 13 bases not matched to a gene. The CDR3 consists of 17 residues. Germline CDR1 and CDR2: MNHEY and SMNVEV (reference sequence). The CDR3 reads CASSPLPGQGAVDEQYF. The CDR3, as DNA: TGTGCCAGCAGTCCTCTTCCGGGACAGGGGGCGGTAGACGAGCAGTACTTC.

The sample holds a few counts of this clonotype. The V gene is TRBV6-1, the J gene TRBJ1-3; D is uncertain. The V end was cut by 5 bases, the J end by 0 bases, with 11 bases between. The CDR3 is 15 residues long. CDR1 MNHNS and CDR2 SASEGT come from the germline V gene. For the CDR3, the DNA is TGTGCCAGCAGTTCAGTTTTACCCTCTGGAAACACCATATATTTT. Its protein is CASSSVLPSGNTIYF.

The genes are TRBV7-8 and TRBJ2-1; 13 positions match TRBD2. V shed 5 bases, J shed 9 bases, and the junction held 7 bases outside the gene matches. In germline, CDR1 is SGHVS, CDR2 FQNEAQ. CDR3 length: 15 amino acids. CDR3 DNA sequence: TGTGCCAGCAGCAATGGACTAGCGGGAGTGGTTGAGCAGTTCTTC. Its protein is CASSNGLAGVVEQFF.

This clonotype was seen once. The chain joins TRBV24-1 to TRBJ2-2; perhaps TRBD1 as D (6 bases). The germline CDR1 and CDR2 sequences are KGHDR and SFDVKD. The V gene lost 0 bases and the J gene lost 3 bases, with 10 bases spanning the gap. This CDR3 is 16 amino acids long. For the CDR3, the DNA is TGTGCCACCAGTGATTTGCAGGGGTTGTACACCGGGGAGCTGTTTTTT. Translated, it gives CATSDLQGLYTGELFF.

This clonotype was seen more than once but under ten times. The chain employs TRBV20-1 and TRBJ2-1; 8 bases map to TRBD2. CDR3 size: 14 residues. CDR1 DFQATT and CDR2 SNEGSKA come from the germline V gene (reference sequence). The V segment lost 6 bases and the J segment 0 bases; nucleotides outside the gene matches: 4. CDR3 bases: TGCAGTGCAAACCGGGAGGGCTCCTACAATGAGCAGTTCTTC. This encodes CSANREGSYNEQFF.

Ten or more counts support this clonotype. The chain joins TRBV11-2 to TRBJ2-3; tentatively, D is TRBD2 (6 bases). The germline V and J ends were trimmed by 3 bases and 7 bases, with 23 bases remaining between them. CDR3 length: 17 amino acids. CDR1 and CDR2 (germline): SGHAT, FQNNGV. The CDR3 bases are TGTGCCAGCAGCTTCCTGGAGGGGTTTAGCGGTCCGAATACGCAGTATTTT. Protein sequence: CASSFLEGFSGPNTQYF.

This clonotype was seen repeatedly, ten times or more. The CDR3 loop reads CASSTRDRPYEQYF. For the CDR3, the DNA is TGTGCCAGCAGCACCAGGGACCGACCCTACGAGCAGTACTTC. The chain carries TRBV7-2 and TRBJ2-7; D may correspond to TRBD1 or TRBD2 (5 bases each). The CDR3 has 14 amino acids. Looked up from germline, CDR1 is SGHTA and CDR2 is FQGNSA. Trimming cost V 5 bases and J 2 bases, with 13 bases left between them.

For this clonotype: One end of the junction is discordant with germline, which a read error may explain. This chain connects TRBV20-1 to TRBJ2-3; D remains ambiguous. CDR1 and CDR2 (germline): DFQATT, SNEGSKA (reference sequence). There are 13 residues in the CDR3. The CDR3 region has the DNA TGCAGTGCTAGGCTAGTCGGCGCAGATGCGCAGTATTTT. This encodes CSARLVGADAQYF.

Many counts were recorded for this clonotype. The chain recombines TRBV28 with TRBJ2-7, with D possibly matching TRBD1 (6 bases). Germline lookup yields CDR1 MDHEN and CDR2 SYDVKM. The length of the CDR3 is 13 residues. V lost 10 bases and J 6 bases, leaving 19 bases between the germline ends. Written as DNA, the CDR3 is TGTGCCACCTCGCAACAGGGTAGGTCCGAGCAGTACTTC. This sequence encodes CATSQQGRSEQYF.